These 24 T cell receptor beta chains came from one sample sequenced in a study of identical twins. TCRdb analysed the 5' RACE reads with MiXCR anew, one entry per CDR3 protein. This sample has approximately 220,000 distinct CDR3 sequences, with roughly 7.5% found just once. These sequences were also reported in another study, on yellow fever vaccine responses in identical twins.

The material sequenced was memory (CD45RO+) T cells sorted from blood. These receptors were obtained from a woman younger than 35 in good health.

This chain links TRBV27 with TRBJ2-7; 11 nucleotides line up with TRBD2. CDR3 size: 15 residues. V lost 6 bases, J lost 2 bases, and 6 bases stayed unmatched. CDR1 is MNHEY, CDR2 SMNVEV, per germline (reference sequence). CDR3 sequence: CASRPPTSGTYEQYF. In nucleotides, the CDR3 is TGTGCCAGCAGACCACCGACTAGCGGGACCTACGAGCAGTACTTC.

The table lists this clonotype with a few counts. The rearrangement links TRBV6-1 to TRBJ2-3, with 7 bases aligning to TRBD1. The junction had 7 bases not matched to a gene; V was cut back by 4 bases and J by 3 bases. CDR1 MNHNS and CDR2 SASEGT come from the germline V gene. The CDR3 is made up of 15 amino acids. In DNA form, the CDR3 reads TGTGCCAGCAGTGTTCACAGGGGAAGGACAGATACGCAGTATTTT. This translates into CASSVHRGRTDTQYF.

The chain has TRBV20-1 and TRBJ2-7; D gene uncertain. The CDR3 has 10 amino acids. V was cut by 6 bases and J by 6 bases, with 9 bases left in between. Germline V gene lookup returns CDR1 DFQATT and CDR2 SNEGSKA (reference sequence). The CDR3 reads CSALMLEQYF. Written as DNA, the CDR3 is TGCAGTGCCCTGATGCTCGAGCAGTACTTC.

Only a few counts were recorded for this clonotype. CDR3 coding DNA: TGTGCCAGCAGTTCCCCTAGCGCGAGCTCCTACGAGCAGTACTTC. Translating gives CASSSPSASSYEQYF. V usage is TRBV27 and J usage is TRBJ2-7; tentatively, D is TRBD2 (6 bases). V was trimmed by 4 bases and J by 0 bases, leaving 13 bases between them. This CDR3 has 15 residues. CDR1 is MNHEY and CDR2 is SMNVEV in the germline V gene (reference sequence).

This clonotype was found a few times. The V gene is TRBV6-9, the J gene TRBJ1-1; no clear D. The ends were cut back, 5 bases at V and 0 bases at J, with 7 bases in the middle. Germline values: CDR1 MNHGY, CDR2 SVAAGI. The CDR3 contains 13 residues. The CDR3 DNA reads as TGTGCCAGCAGTCCCCGCTTGAACACTGAAGCTTTCTTT. Protein: CASSPRLNTEAFF.

This clonotype was picked up many times. V usage is TRBV3-1 and J usage is TRBJ2-3; D may be TRBD1 (5 bases). The ends were cut back, 4 bases at V and 3 bases at J, with 14 bases in the middle. Germline CDR1 reads LGHDT; CDR2 reads YNNKEL (reference sequence). This CDR3 has 15 residues. DNA for the CDR3: TGTGCCAGCAGCCCGACAGTAAGAGTGACAGATACGCAGTATTTT. This encodes CASSPTVRVTDTQYF.

In nucleotides, the CDR3 is TGTGCCTGGAGTAAGGGACGGAACACCGGGGAGCTGTTTTTT. It codes for CAWSKGRNTGELFF. This sequence joins TRBV30 and TRBJ2-2; D could derive from TRBD1 or TRBD2 (5 bases each). CDR1 and CDR2 from the germline V gene are GTSNPN and SVGIG (reference sequence). The CDR3 totals 14 residues. Trimming removed 2 bases at V and 1 base at J, with 8 bases between. The full variable domain, with the rest looked up from reference TRBV30 and TRBJ2-2, is SQTIHQWPATLVQPVGSPLSLECTVEGTSNPNLYWYRQAAGRGLQLLFYSVGIGQISSEVPQNLSASRPQDRQFILSSKKLLLSDSGFYLCAWSKGRNTGELFFGEGSRLTVL.

This clonotype showed up many times. The V and J genes are TRBV28 and TRBJ2-6; D uncertain. Trimming stripped 2 bases from V and 4 bases from J, with 6 bases between. Germline CDR1 reads MDHEN; CDR2 reads SYDVKM. This CDR3 has 14 residues. The CDR3 bases are TGTGCCAGCAGTTTAGCTTCGGGGGCCAACGTCCTGACTTTC. This sequence encodes CASSLASGANVLTF.

This clonotype was seen more than once but under ten times. The chain combines TRBV5-1 with TRBJ2-1; 13 bases agree with TRBD2. CDR3 length: 19 amino acids. CDR1 and CDR2 (germline): SGHRS, YFSETQ. V gave up 4 bases and J gave up 5 bases; unmatched junction bases: 15. In nucleotides, the CDR3 is TGCGCCAGCAGCGTCCGACTAGCGGGGGGCCTTCCTACCAACAATGAGCAGTTCTTC. It codes for CASSVRLAGGLPTNNEQFF.

In this sample, this clonotype turned up many times. J is TRBJ1-5 and V is TRBV4-2; 7 nucleotides match TRBD1. Germline lookup yields CDR1 LGHNA and CDR2 YNFKEQ. The CDR3 covers 14 residues. V dropped 4 bases and J dropped 7; count of bases not matched to a gene: 7. The DNA for the CDR3 is TGTGCCAGCAGCCCAGGGGGGTTCCGCCAGCCCCAGCATTTT. It translates to CASSPGGFRQPQHF.

This clonotype was found a few times. The CDR3: CASSLRRRNEQFF. The CDR3 bases are TGTGCCAGCAGTTTAAGACGGCGGAATGAGCAGTTCTTC. This chain uses TRBV6-2 or TRBV6-3 with TRBJ2-1; unclear D gene. V was clipped by 4 bases and J by 7 bases, with 11 bases between them. The CDR3 runs 13 residues. Germline V gives CDR1 MNHEY, CDR2 SVGEGT.

J is TRBJ2-5 and V is TRBV9, with D perhaps assigned TRBD1 or TRBD2 (6 bases each). The CDR3 totals 14 residues. Germline assignment: CDR1 SGDLS and CDR2 YYNGEE. Deletions cut 5 bases from V and 0 bases from J, with 11 bases between. In nucleotides, the CDR3 is TGTGCCAGCAGTTGGGGGGCGTACCAAGAGACCCAGTACTTC. This encodes CASSWGAYQETQYF.

This clonotype has ten or more counts. The chain recombines TRBV12-3 or TRBV12-4 with TRBJ2-5, with 7 bases aligning to TRBD1. The CDR3 totals 14 residues. V was pared by 8 bases and J by 5 bases, with 11 bases of the junction left unmatched. CDR3 sequence (DNA): TGTGCCAGCTGCTTTAAACAGGGGCTGGAGACCCAGTACTTC. Its translation: CASCFKQGLETQYF.

This clonotype was recorded many times. The chain links TRBV29-1 to TRBJ2-7; 10 bases are shared with TRBD1. Germline V gene sequence: CDR1 SQVTM, CDR2 ANQGSEA. The CDR3 extends over 13 amino acids. V lost 7 bases to trimming and J lost 4 bases; unmatched junction nucleotides: 7. CDR3 loop: CSAQRQGAYEQYF. CDR3 nucleotides: TGCAGCGCCCAGCGACAGGGGGCATACGAGCAGTACTTC.

This clonotype appeared many times. The chain combines TRBV12-3 or TRBV12-4 with TRBJ2-1; TRBD2 agrees at 10 bases. V lost 2 bases, J lost 9 bases, and 4 bases stayed unmatched. The CDR3 totals 14 residues. The CDR3 loop is CASSLLAGVVEQFF. The CDR3 DNA reads as TGTGCCAGCAGTTTACTAGCGGGAGTGGTTGAGCAGTTCTTC.

This clonotype showed up many times. This sequence joins TRBV4-1 and TRBJ2-2, with 7 nucleotides matching TRBD2. The CDR3 totals 16 residues. Trimming removed 1 base from V and 2 bases from J; junction bases left unmatched: 4. Germline V CDR1 and CDR2: MGHRA, YSYEKL. The CDR3 here is CASSQVTSLNTGELFF. CDR3 nucleotide sequence: TGCGCCAGCAGCCAAGTGACTAGCCTAAACACCGGGGAGCTGTTTTTT.

In its sample, this clonotype was seen many times. The V gene is TRBV4-1, the J gene TRBJ1-6; no clear D. Between the trimmed V and J ends, which lost 1 base and 11 bases, there was a span of 9 bases. The CDR3 has 13 residues. The germline V gene encodes CDR1 MGHRA and CDR2 YSYEKL. CDR3 amino acids: CASSQGRVPPLHF. The CDR3, as DNA: TGCGCCAGCAGCCAAGGAAGGGTTCCACCCCTCCACTTT.

This clonotype occurred many times. The chain couples TRBV14 to TRBJ1-1; D is possibly TRBD1 (5 bases). Germline CDR1 reads SGHDN; CDR2 reads FVKESK. CDR3 length equals 13 residues. V lost 6 bases and J lost 1, with 9 bases in between. The CDR3 nucleotides read TGTGCCAGCAGTCGACAGACGAACACTGAAGCTTTCTTT. This gives the protein CASSRQTNTEAFF.

This clonotype was detected a few times. The genes are TRBV20-1 and TRBJ2-1, with 14 bases identical to TRBD2. J gave up 2 bases and V 5 bases, and 8 bases lay outside the gene matches. The CDR3 extends over 17 amino acids. In germline, CDR1 is DFQATT, CDR2 SNEGSKA (reference sequence). This CDR3 reads CSASGLAGGLAYNEQFF. In DNA form, the CDR3 reads TGCAGTGCTTCAGGACTAGCGGGAGGCCTCGCCTACAATGAGCAGTTCTTC.

This clonotype was detected ten times or more. The gene calls are TRBV29-1 and TRBJ2-1, with D maybe TRBD1 (5 bases). V gave up 5 bases and J gave up 0 bases, with 14 bases separating them. Germline V CDR1 and CDR2: SQVTM, ANQGSEA. This CDR3 is 15 amino acids long. The DNA of the CDR3 is TGCAGCGTTCATAGGGGCTTATCCTCCTACAATGAGCAGTTCTTC. It codes for CSVHRGLSSYNEQFF.

The V gene is TRBV7-2, the J gene TRBJ1-6; TRBD1 matches at 8 bases. The germline V gene encodes CDR1 SGHTA and CDR2 FQGNSA. After removal of 5 bases from V and 10 bases from J, the junction contained 16 bases not matched to a gene. The CDR3 is 17 residues long. The CDR3 DNA reads as TGTGCCAGCAGCCCATACCCTACTGGACAGGGCTCCTCACCCCTCCACTTT. The encoded protein is CASSPYPTGQGSSPLHF. The complete variable domain, with remaining parts taken from reference TRBV7-2 and TRBJ1-6, reads GAGVSQSPSNKVTEKGKDVELRCDPISGHTALYWYRQSLGQGLEFLIYFQGNSAPDKSGLPSDRFSAERTGGSVSTLTIQRTQQEDSAVYLCASSPYPTGQGSSPLHFGNGTRLTVT.

This clonotype was picked up many times. This chain connects TRBV4-1 to TRBJ1-6; 9 bases are shared with TRBD1. CDR3 length: 16 residues. CDR1 is MGHRA, CDR2 YSYEKL, per germline. The trim removed 3 bases at V and 9 bases at J, leaving 9 bases unmatched. CDR3 coding DNA: TGCGCCAGCAGCCAGAAGGGGGGACAGGGAGCTTCACCCCTCCACTTT. Residues: CASSQKGGQGASPLHF.

The V gene is TRBV11-2, the J gene TRBJ2-1; tentatively, D is TRBD1 (6 bases). V lost 5 bases to trimming and J lost 4 bases, with 15 bases between them. The germline CDR1 and CDR2 sequences are SGHAT and FQNNGV. The CDR3 is 15 residues long. CDR3 region: CASSPGALPYNEQFF. CDR3 nucleotides: TGTGCCAGCAGCCCAGGGGCCCTGCCGTACAATGAGCAGTTCTTC.

This clonotype was found many times. The chain employs TRBV3-1 and TRBJ1-2; D is unclear. Germline V lookup: CDR1 LGHDT, CDR2 YNNKEL (reference sequence). The CDR3 totals 15 residues. V lost 0 bases, J lost 0 bases, and 8 bases lay in between. CDR3 protein: CASSQDLIPNYGYTF. CDR3 nucleotide sequence: TGTGCCAGCAGCCAAGATTTGATCCCTAACTATGGCTACACCTTC.